The rows below give T cell receptor beta chains drawn from one sample of a study of esophageal squamous cell carcinoma under preoperative chemotherapy. TCRdb re-called the PCR reads with MiXCR, one entry per CDR3 protein. Here the sample spans just over 30,000 distinct CDR3 sequences, 45% to 55% being singletons. This sample was gathered from a patient given preoperative chemotherapy. Receptors were obtained from a human donor with esophageal squamous cell carcinoma. The donor label of this sample is uncertain. Both conserved end residues are trimmed from each CDR3. Rows give clone size only sometimes, using once, few, many, or a class for an expanded clone.

V gene | clone size | CDR3 protein
TRBV7-3 | . | ASSLTSADTQY
TRBV7-8 | . | ASSPEGGVGGHKDTQY
TRBV7-2 | large | ASSSSGTGLYEQY
TRBV4-1 | few | ASSQAGLASYEQY
TRBV7-9 | many | ASSSRPGTGQETQY
TRBV28 | many | ASSFDGVNTGELF
TRBV7-3 | . | ASGAPGGRIKETQY
TRBV7-9 | . | ASSSPTGLAGGGWSTDTQY
TRBV19 | . | ASTITGMNTEAF
TRBV6-1 | . | ASSVSNNSPLH
TRBV7-3 | . | ASSLSGGSETQY
TRBV10-3 | once | ATKEGEQF
TRBV7-6 | . | ASSPVITVGGDTQY
TRBV7-6 | . | AGGDFQETQY
TRBV7-3 | . | ASGFCGTDMQY
TRBV12-5 | . | ASGTASYNEQF
TRBV4-1 | . | ASSPYGTSGASEQY
TRBV7-6 | . | ASSEDSLGSFSGANVLT
TRBV20-1 | few | SARALLAGGRTDTQY
TRBV7-2 | . | GGSRPGGKDTQY
TRBV7-6 | large | ASSPVISGGGGEQF
TRBV11-3 | . | ASSLRDGHTGELF
TRBV3-1 | few | ASSLTSGSPWGDTQY
TRBV6-1 | . | ARGDGARAQDTQY
TRBV12-3/TRBV12-4 | few | ASTPLAVGGAQY
TRBV7-3 | . | ASSSGLENEQF
TRBV11-3 | . | ASSRTSGSPFNEQF
TRBV12-3/TRBV12-4 | . | ASSWGAGAHDEQF
TRBV11-3 | many | ASSPTAMNTEAF
TRBV14 | . | ASSQVGGRRYNEQF